This T cell receptor (beta chain) stems from a study of patients and donors after allogeneic stem cell transplantation. TCRdb re-derived calls from the RT-PCR reads in MiXCR, one entry per CDR3 protein. The sample lists around 82,000 distinct CDR3 sequences; 5% were seen once. The CDR3 has 14 residues. From germline, CDR1 is MNHNS and CDR2 SASEGT. With 6 bases removed from V and 1 base from J, the gap between germline ends came to 11 bases. This clonotype was recorded at least ten times. The chain has TRBV6-1 and TRBJ2-3, with TRBD1 as a possible D gene (5 bases). The sequencing input was blood, either unsorted or a sorted T cell fraction (not recorded which). The clonotype comes from a human donor who was either an allogeneic HSCT recipient or a stem cell or donor lymphocyte infusion donor (not recorded which). It is not recorded whose cells these are; they may come from a transplant donor. This chain's CDR3 is CASRKGEGTDTQYF. In DNA form, the CDR3 reads TGTGCCAGCAGAAAAGGGGAAGGCACAGATACGCAGTATTTT.